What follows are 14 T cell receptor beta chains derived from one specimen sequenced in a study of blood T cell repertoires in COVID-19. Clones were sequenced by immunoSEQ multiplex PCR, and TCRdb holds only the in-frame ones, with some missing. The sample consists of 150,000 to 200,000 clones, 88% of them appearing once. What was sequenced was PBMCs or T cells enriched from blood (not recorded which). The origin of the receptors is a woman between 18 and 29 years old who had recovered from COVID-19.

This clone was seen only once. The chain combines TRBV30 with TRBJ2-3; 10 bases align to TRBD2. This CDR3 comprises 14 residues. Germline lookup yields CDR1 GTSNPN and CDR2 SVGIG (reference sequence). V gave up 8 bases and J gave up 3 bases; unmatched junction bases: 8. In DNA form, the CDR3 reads TGTGCCAGCTCCGGGACTAGCGAGACAGATACGCAGTATTTT. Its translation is CASSGTSETDTQYF.

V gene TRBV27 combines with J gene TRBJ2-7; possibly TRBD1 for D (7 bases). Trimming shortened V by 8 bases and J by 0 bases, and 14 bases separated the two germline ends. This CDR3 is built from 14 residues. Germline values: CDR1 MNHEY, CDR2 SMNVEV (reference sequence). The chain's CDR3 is CASQGRGDSYEQYF. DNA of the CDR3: TGTGCCAGCCAGGGCAGGGGGGACTCCTACGAGCAGTACTTC.

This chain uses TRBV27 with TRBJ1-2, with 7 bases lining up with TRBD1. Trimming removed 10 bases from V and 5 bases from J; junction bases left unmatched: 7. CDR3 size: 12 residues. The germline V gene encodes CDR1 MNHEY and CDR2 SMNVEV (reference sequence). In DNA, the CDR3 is TGTGCCATCCCCCCGACAGGGTATGGCTACACCTTC. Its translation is CAIPPTGYGYTF.

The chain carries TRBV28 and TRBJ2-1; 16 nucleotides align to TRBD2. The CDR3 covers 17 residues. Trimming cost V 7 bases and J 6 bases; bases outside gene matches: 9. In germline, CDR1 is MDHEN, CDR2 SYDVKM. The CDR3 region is CASTKGTSGRALNEQFF. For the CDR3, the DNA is TGTGCCAGCACCAAAGGGACTAGCGGGAGGGCCCTCAATGAGCAGTTCTTC.

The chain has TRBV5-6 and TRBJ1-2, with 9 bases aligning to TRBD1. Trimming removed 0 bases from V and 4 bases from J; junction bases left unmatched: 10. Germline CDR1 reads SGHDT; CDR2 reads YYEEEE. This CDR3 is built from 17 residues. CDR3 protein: CASSLGGGQGASYGYTF. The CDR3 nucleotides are TGTGCCAGCAGCTTGGGAGGGGGACAGGGCGCCAGCTATGGCTACACCTTC.

In DNA, the CDR3 is TGTGCCAGCCTGGGGGGTGAGCAGTTCTTC. Amino acids: CASLGGEQFF. This rearrangement joins TRBV2 to TRBJ2-1; a possible D gene is TRBD2 (6 bases). CDR3 length equals 10 residues. CDR1 and CDR2 from the germline V gene are SNHLY and FYNNEI. With 8 bases removed from V and 9 bases from J, the gap between germline ends came to 8 bases.

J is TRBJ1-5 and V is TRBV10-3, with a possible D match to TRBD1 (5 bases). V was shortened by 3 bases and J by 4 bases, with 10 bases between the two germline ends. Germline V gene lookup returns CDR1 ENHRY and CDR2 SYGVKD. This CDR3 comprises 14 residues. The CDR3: CAISEGVANQPQHF. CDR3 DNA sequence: TGTGCCATCAGTGAAGGGGTCGCTAATCAGCCCCAGCATTTT.

The DNA of the CDR3 is TGTGCCAGCAGTGAATTGTTGAGCGGAGAGACCCAGTACTTC. Translation gives CASSELLSGETQYF. The chain links TRBV2 to TRBJ2-5, with D perhaps TRBD2 (5 bases). The length of the CDR3 is 14 residues. V lost 2 bases and J lost 4, with 11 bases in between. Germline V gene lookup returns CDR1 SNHLY and CDR2 FYNNEI.

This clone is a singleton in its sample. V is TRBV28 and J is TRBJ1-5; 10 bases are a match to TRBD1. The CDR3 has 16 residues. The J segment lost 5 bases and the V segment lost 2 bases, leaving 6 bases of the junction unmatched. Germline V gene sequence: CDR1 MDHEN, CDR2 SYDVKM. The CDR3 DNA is TGTGCCAGCAGTTTACCGGACAGGGGGACCCATCAGCCCCAGCATTTT. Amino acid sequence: CASSLPDRGTHQPQHF.

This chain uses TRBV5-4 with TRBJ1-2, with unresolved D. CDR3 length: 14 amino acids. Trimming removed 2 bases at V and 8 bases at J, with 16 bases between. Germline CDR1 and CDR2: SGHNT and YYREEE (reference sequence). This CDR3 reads CASSLEVLGIGYTF. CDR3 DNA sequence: TGTGCCAGCAGCTTAGAGGTCCTCGGTATCGGCTACACCTTC. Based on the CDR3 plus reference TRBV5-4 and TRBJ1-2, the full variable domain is ETGVTQSPTHLIKTRGQQVTLRCSSQSGHNTVSWYQQALGQGPQFIFQYYREEENGRGNFPPRFSGLQFPNYSSELNVNALELDDSALYLCASSLEVLGIGYTFGSGTRLTVV.

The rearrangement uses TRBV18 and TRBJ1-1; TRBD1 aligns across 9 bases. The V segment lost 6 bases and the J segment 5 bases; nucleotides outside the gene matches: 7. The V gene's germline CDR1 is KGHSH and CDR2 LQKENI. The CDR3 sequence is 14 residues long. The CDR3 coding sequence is TGTGCCAGCTCCACCACCGACAGGGGGACTGAAGCTTTCTTT. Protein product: CASSTTDRGTEAFF.

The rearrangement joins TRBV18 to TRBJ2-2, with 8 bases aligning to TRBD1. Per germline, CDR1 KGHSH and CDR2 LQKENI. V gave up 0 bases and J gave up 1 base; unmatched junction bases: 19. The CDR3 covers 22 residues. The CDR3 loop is CASSPPLRQEFYRGRNTGELFF. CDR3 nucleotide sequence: TGTGCCAGCTCACCACCGTTGAGACAGGAATTCTACAGGGGGAGGAACACCGGGGAGCTGTTTTTT.

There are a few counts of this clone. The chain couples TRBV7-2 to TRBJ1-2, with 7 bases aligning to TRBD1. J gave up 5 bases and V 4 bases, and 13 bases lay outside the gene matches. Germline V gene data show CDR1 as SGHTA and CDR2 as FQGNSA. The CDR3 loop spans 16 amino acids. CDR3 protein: CASSSPGQFDHYGYTF. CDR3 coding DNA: TGTGCCAGCAGCTCTCCGGGACAGTTCGATCATTATGGCTACACCTTC.

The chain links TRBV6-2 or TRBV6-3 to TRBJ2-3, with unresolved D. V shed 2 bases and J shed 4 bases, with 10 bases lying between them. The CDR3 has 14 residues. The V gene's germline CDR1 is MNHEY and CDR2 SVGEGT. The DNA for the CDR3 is TGTGCCAGCAGTTACACCAGTAACCCAGATACGCAGTATTTT. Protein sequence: CASSYTSNPDTQYF.